One T cell receptor (beta chain) is described in this entry. Researchers took 4.5 to 6 milliliters of peripheral blood at each of two time points. CDR1 is KGHDR and CDR2 is SFDVKD in the germline V gene. The V end lost 4 bases, the J end lost 6 bases, and 10 bases lay between the germline ends. The CDR3 covers 13 residues. Genomic DNA was subjected to two-round multiplex PCR for amplification of TCR beta CDR3. Each TRBV and TRBJ gene had its own primer in the first PCR round. In TCRdb, the multiplex PCR reads were re-called with MiXCR into one record per CDR3 protein. The sample carries fewer than 40,000 distinct CDR3 sequences, around 40% recorded once. This record comes from a study of prognosis after radiotherapy for stage I lung cancer.

The V gene is TRBV24-1, the J gene TRBJ2-3; perhaps TRBD1 as D (5 bases). The sample in question was PBMCs, obtained before or after stereotactic body radiation therapy (not recorded which). This receptor was obtained from a donor aged 50 or older with non-small cell lung cancer. The CDR3 region is CATSEWTLDTQYF. The CDR3 region has the DNA TGTGCCACCAGTGAGTGGACACTCGATACGCAGTATTTT.